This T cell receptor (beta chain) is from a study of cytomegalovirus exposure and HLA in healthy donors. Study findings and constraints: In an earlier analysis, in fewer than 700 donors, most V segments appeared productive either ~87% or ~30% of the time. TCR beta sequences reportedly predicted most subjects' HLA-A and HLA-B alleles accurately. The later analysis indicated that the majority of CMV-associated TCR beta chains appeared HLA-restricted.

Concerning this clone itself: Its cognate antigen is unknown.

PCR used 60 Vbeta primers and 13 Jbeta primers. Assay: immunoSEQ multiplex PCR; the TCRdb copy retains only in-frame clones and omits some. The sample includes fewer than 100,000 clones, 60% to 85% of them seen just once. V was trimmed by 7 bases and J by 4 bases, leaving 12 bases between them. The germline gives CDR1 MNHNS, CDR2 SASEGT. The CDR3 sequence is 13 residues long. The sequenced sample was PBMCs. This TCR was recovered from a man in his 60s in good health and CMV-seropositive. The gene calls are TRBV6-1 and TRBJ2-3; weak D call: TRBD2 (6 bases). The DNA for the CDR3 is TGTGCCAGCAAAAAGGGACTTGCAGATACGCAGTATTTT. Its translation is CASKKGLADTQYF.